The entry that follows covers one T cell receptor beta chain sequence. Its antigen is unidentified. The germline V and J ends were trimmed by 5 bases and 0 bases, with 17 bases remaining between them. Germline-derived CDR1 and CDR2 are SGHAT and FQDESV (reference sequence). There are 17 residues in the CDR3. These data come from a study of graft-versus-host responses after intestinal transplantation. Study details: Recipients got multivisceral, liver-intestinal, or isolated intestinal transplants. The recipients all started with anti-thymocyte globulin induction and then took tacrolimus and steroids for about 3 years.

TCRdb keeps only in-frame clones here, not all; method: immunoSEQ multiplex PCR. The sample has fewer than 120,000 clones; around 93% are singletons. The V call is TRBV11-1, the J call TRBJ2-1, with D uncertain. The sequencing used unstimulated CD8+ T cells sorted from spleen or lymph node cells, collected before intestinal transplant. The receptor was isolated from a human donor who received an intestinal transplant. CDR3 nucleotide sequence: TGTGCCAGCAGCCCCCCCTTCGACGAGAGCTCCTACAATGAGCAGTTCTTC. It is translated as CASSPPFDESSYNEQFF.